This T cell receptor (beta chain) was recovered during a study of tissue T cells after allogeneic stem cell transplantation. Remarks on this clone: The gene names here belong to mouse. The CDR3 end falls 1 residue outside the read, so it is completed with the germline J gene.

Only in-frame clones appear in the TCRdb table, and some are missing; sequencing was by immunoSEQ multiplex PCR. Of nearly 50,000 clones in the sample, around 69% were seen once. Germline CDR1 and CDR2: NNHNN and SYGAGS (reference sequence). CDR3 length: 13 amino acids. J gave up 4 bases and V 4 bases, and 4 bases lay outside the gene matches. The chain uses TRBV13-2 and TRBJ2-7; 8 bases line up with TRBD1. This TCR was sampled from a pool of C57BL/6 mice in good health. Material: sorted cells pooled from one or two spleens. CDR3 DNA (partial): TGTGCCAGCGGTTATACAGGGGGGTATGAACAGTAC. Amino acid sequence: CASGYTGGYEQY. The complete CDR3 protein is CASGYTGGYEQYF.